This T cell receptor beta chain is from a study of cytomegalovirus exposure and HLA in healthy donors. For the study at large: The roughly 110 validation repertoires used the same platform as the 500 to 700 first-cohort repertoires, a later analysis reported.

Repertoires were generated with immunoSEQ multiplex PCR, while TCRdb's copy carries only in-frame clones and drops some. This table has some 220,000 clones, about nine tenths appearing once. V was trimmed by 2 bases and J by 8 bases, leaving 12 bases between them. Germline V CDR1 and CDR2: SNHLY, FYNNEI. The CDR3 consists of 13 residues. In the case of this clone: The antigen is unknown.

Findings and caveats of the study: The investigators catalogued 180 or so TCR beta chains as cytomegalovirus-associated. Whilst most TCR sequences proved rare, a subset of public TCRs occurred across many donors.

Sequencing was performed on PBMCs. The sequence was obtained from a woman between 18 and 30 years old in good health and CMV-seronegative. The J gene is TRBJ1-2, the V gene TRBV2; no definite D call. The CDR3 bases are TGTGCCAGCAGTGAATTATTGCTGGCAGGCTACACCTTC. Its translation is CASSELLLAGYTF.